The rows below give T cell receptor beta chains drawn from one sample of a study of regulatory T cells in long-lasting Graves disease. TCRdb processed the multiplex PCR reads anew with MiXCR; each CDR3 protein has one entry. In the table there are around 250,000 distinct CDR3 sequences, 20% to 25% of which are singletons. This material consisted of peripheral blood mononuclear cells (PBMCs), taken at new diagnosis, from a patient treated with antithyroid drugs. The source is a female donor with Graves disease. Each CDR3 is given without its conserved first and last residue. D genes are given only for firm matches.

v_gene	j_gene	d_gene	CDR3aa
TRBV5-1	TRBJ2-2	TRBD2	ASSPIAGGNTGELF
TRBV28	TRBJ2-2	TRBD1	ASRTGLGELF
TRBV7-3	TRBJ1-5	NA	ASSLTGVDQPQH
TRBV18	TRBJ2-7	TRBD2	ASSPSGTAEQY
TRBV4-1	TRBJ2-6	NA	ASSQVGRSRSGANVLT
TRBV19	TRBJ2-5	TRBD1	ASRGTGSETQY
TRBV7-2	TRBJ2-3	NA	ASADPIRGPTDTQY
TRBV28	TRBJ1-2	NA	ASSLSPGSYGYT
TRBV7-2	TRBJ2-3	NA	ASSLDTDTQY
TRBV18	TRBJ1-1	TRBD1	ASSPGQDGTEAF
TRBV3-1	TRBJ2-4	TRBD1	ASSQAGTGADIQY
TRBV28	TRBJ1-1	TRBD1	ASRSGTGVNTEAF
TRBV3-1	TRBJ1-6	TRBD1	ASSQDLDRNSPLH
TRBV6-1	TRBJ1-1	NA	ASSEENGAMNTEAF
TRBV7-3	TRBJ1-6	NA	ASFGQTNPPLH